A selection of T cell receptor beta chains follows, all from one sample in a study of cytomegalovirus exposure and HLA in healthy donors. Profiling relied on immunoSEQ multiplex PCR, and the TCRdb table lists in-frame clones only, not all of them. The sample holds under 250,000 clones, roughly 80% seen once. Specimen: PBMCs. These receptors were collected from a woman under 30 in good health and CMV-seronegative. CDR3s include the opening cysteine and the closing phenylalanine or tryptophan. D genes are given only for firm matches. Clone size appears in some rows only: once, few, many, or a class for an expanded clone.

clone_size: .; d_call: TRBD1; v_call: TRBV6-1; j_call: TRBJ1-5; cdr3_length: 15; cdr3_nt: TGTGCCAGCAATCCGGCAAGTACAGGGGGTCAGCCCCAGCATTTT; cdr3_aa: CASNPASTGGQPQHF
clone_size: .; d_call: .; v_call: TRBV7-8; j_call: TRBJ2-1; cdr3_length: 13; cdr3_nt: TGTGCCAGCAGCCTGACTACCTACAATGAGCAGTTCTTC; cdr3_aa: CASSLTTYNEQFF
clone_size: .; d_call: .; v_call: TRBV29-1; j_call: TRBJ2-3; cdr3_length: 13; cdr3_nt: TGCAGCGTTGAACTGGGAAGCACAGATACGCAGTATTTT; cdr3_aa: CSVELGSTDTQYF
clone_size: .; d_call: .; v_call: TRBV4-1; j_call: TRBJ1-3; cdr3_length: 17; cdr3_nt: TGCGCCAGCAGCCAAGAAGCCTACTCAGGATCTGGAAACACCATATATTTT; cdr3_aa: CASSQEAYSGSGNTIYF
clone_size: .; d_call: TRBD1; v_call: TRBV25-1; j_call: TRBJ2-2; cdr3_length: 16; cdr3_nt: TGTGCCAGCAGTGTTAACAGGGGGCGGGACACCGGGGAGCTGTTTTTT; cdr3_aa: CASSVNRGRDTGELFF
clone_size: .; d_call: TRBD1; v_call: TRBV2; j_call: TRBJ2-7; cdr3_length: 14; cdr3_nt: TGTGCCAGCAGGTCCGGGACAGGGACCTACGAGCAGTACTTC; cdr3_aa: CASRSGTGTYEQYF
clone_size: .; d_call: .; v_call: TRBV9; j_call: TRBJ2-7; cdr3_length: 13; cdr3_nt: TGTGCCAGCAGCGTAGGAGACAACTACGAGCAGTACTTC; cdr3_aa: CASSVGDNYEQYF
clone_size: .; d_call: .; v_call: TRBV5-1; j_call: TRBJ2-5; cdr3_length: 14; cdr3_nt: TGCGCCAGCAGCTTCGGGGTTGGGGAAGCCGCCCAGTACTTC; cdr3_aa: CASSFGVGEAAQYF
clone_size: .; d_call: TRBD2; v_call: TRBV5-1; j_call: TRBJ2-5; cdr3_length: 14; cdr3_nt: TGCGCCAGCAGCGCGGGACTAGCGGAAGAGACCCAGTACTTC; cdr3_aa: CASSAGLAEETQYF
clone_size: .; d_call: .; v_call: TRBV5-6; j_call: TRBJ1-1; cdr3_length: 11; cdr3_nt: TGTGCCAGCAGCTATGGAACTGAAGCTTTCTTT; cdr3_aa: CASSYGTEAFF
clone_size: few; d_call: .; v_call: TRBV9; j_call: TRBJ1-1; cdr3_length: 16; cdr3_nt: TGTGCCAGCAGCGTGGGGGTAGGGTTTGCGAACACTGAAGCTTTCTTT; cdr3_aa: CASSVGVGFANTEAFF
clone_size: .; d_call: .; v_call: TRBV5-1; j_call: TRBJ2-2; cdr3_length: 12; cdr3_nt: TGCGCCAGCAGGACGGGAACCGGGGAGCTGTTTTTT; cdr3_aa: CASRTGTGELFF
clone_size: .; d_call: TRBD1; v_call: TRBV9; j_call: TRBJ2-1; cdr3_length: 15; cdr3_nt: TGTGCCAGCAGCCCAAGACAGGGGGCCTACAATGAGCAGTTCTTC; cdr3_aa: CASSPRQGAYNEQFF
clone_size: .; d_call: .; v_call: TRBV7-8; j_call: TRBJ2-7; cdr3_length: 15; cdr3_nt: TGTGCCAGCAGCCCACGCCGGGGAAACTCCTACGAGCAGTACTTC; cdr3_aa: CASSPRRGNSYEQYF
clone_size: .; d_call: .; v_call: TRBV6-6; j_call: TRBJ2-7; cdr3_length: 14; cdr3_nt: TGTGCCAGCAGGCAGCACCGAAGCTCCTACGAGCAGTACTTC; cdr3_aa: CASRQHRSSYEQYF
clone_size: .; d_call: .; v_call: TRBV15; j_call: TRBJ2-3; cdr3_length: 16; cdr3_nt: TGTGCCACCAGCAGAGGCCAGGGATTTAGCACAGATACGCAGTATTTT; cdr3_aa: CATSRGQGFSTDTQYF
clone_size: .; d_call: TRBD1; v_call: TRBV4-2; j_call: TRBJ1-3; cdr3_length: 18; cdr3_nt: TGTGCCAGCAGCCAATCTCAGGGGGCCAGGGTTTCTGGAAACACCATATATTTT; cdr3_aa: CASSQSQGARVSGNTIYF
clone_size: .; d_call: TRBD2; v_call: TRBV30; j_call: TRBJ2-3; cdr3_length: 14; cdr3_nt: TGTGCCTGGAGTGCTAGCGGACTCAGAGATACGCAGTATTTT; cdr3_aa: CAWSASGLRDTQYF
clone_size: .; d_call: .; v_call: TRBV7-3; j_call: TRBJ1-4; cdr3_length: 16; cdr3_nt: TGTGCCAGCAGCTTAGCCCGACAGTCAACGGGCGAAAAACTGTTTTTT; cdr3_aa: CASSLARQSTGEKLFF
clone_size: .; d_call: TRBD2; v_call: TRBV4-2; j_call: TRBJ2-2; cdr3_length: 15; cdr3_nt: TGTGCCAGCAGCCAAGGCCCAGCGGGGGGAGGGGAGCTGTTTTTT; cdr3_aa: CASSQGPAGGGELFF
clone_size: .; d_call: TRBD2; v_call: TRBV6-6; j_call: TRBJ2-1; cdr3_length: 15; cdr3_nt: TGTGCCAGCAGTTCGACTAGCGGGGGACACAATGAGCAGTTCTTC; cdr3_aa: CASSSTSGGHNEQFF
clone_size: .; d_call: .; v_call: TRBV30; j_call: TRBJ1-2; cdr3_length: 11; cdr3_nt: TGTGCTTGCAAGAAGGACGGCGGCTACACCTTC; cdr3_aa: CACKKDGGYTF
clone_size: .; d_call: .; v_call: TRBV7-9; j_call: TRBJ2-7; cdr3_length: 13; cdr3_nt: TGTGCCAGCAGCCTAGGAGTCTCCTACGAGCAGTACTTC; cdr3_aa: CASSLGVSYEQYF
clone_size: .; d_call: TRBD1; v_call: TRBV4-1; j_call: TRBJ2-7; cdr3_length: 15; cdr3_nt: TGCGCCAGCAGCCCAGTCGCCGGGACAGGCGGGGAGCAGTACTTC; cdr3_aa: CASSPVAGTGGEQYF
clone_size: .; d_call: TRBD2; v_call: TRBV5-1; j_call: TRBJ2-7; cdr3_length: 16; cdr3_nt: TGCGCCAGCAGCTACGGGACTAGCGGGAGCTGGGGCGAGCAGTACTTC; cdr3_aa: CASSYGTSGSWGEQYF
clone_size: .; d_call: TRBD1; v_call: TRBV5-1; j_call: TRBJ1-2; cdr3_length: 14; cdr3_nt: TGCGCCAGCAGCTTCGGACAGGGGAACTATGGCTACACCTTC; cdr3_aa: CASSFGQGNYGYTF
clone_size: .; d_call: .; v_call: TRBV6-6; j_call: TRBJ2-7; cdr3_length: 15; cdr3_nt: TGTGCCAGCAGTTACTCGGCCCGGACAGCCGTAGAGCAGTACTTC; cdr3_aa: CASSYSARTAVEQYF
clone_size: few; d_call: .; v_call: TRBV6-1; j_call: TRBJ2-7; cdr3_length: 14; cdr3_nt: TGTGCCAGCAAGACGGGACTCAGCTCCTACGAGCAGTACTTC; cdr3_aa: CASKTGLSSYEQYF
clone_size: once; d_call: TRBD1; v_call: TRBV28; j_call: TRBJ2-7; cdr3_length: 13; cdr3_nt: TGTGCCAGCGCGAGGACAGGATTTTACGAGCAGTACTTC; cdr3_aa: CASARTGFYEQYF
clone_size: few; d_call: .; v_call: TRBV11-2; j_call: TRBJ2-3; cdr3_length: 16; cdr3_nt: TGTGCCAGCAGCTCCCAGATGCGGTCCATCACAGATACGCAGTATTTT; cdr3_aa: CASSSQMRSITDTQYF
clone_size: .; d_call: TRBD1; v_call: TRBV5-1; j_call: TRBJ2-7; cdr3_length: 15; cdr3_nt: TGCGCCAGCAGCTTGGGGACAGGCGGTTCCTACGAGCAGTACTTC; cdr3_aa: CASSLGTGGSYEQYF
clone_size: .; d_call: .; v_call: TRBV27; j_call: TRBJ2-1; cdr3_length: 17; cdr3_nt: TGTGCCAGCAGTCCCCAGGGGAGGGGTGTCTCCTACAATGAGCAGTTCTTC; cdr3_aa: CASSPQGRGVSYNEQFF
clone_size: .; d_call: .; v_call: TRBV6-5; j_call: TRBJ2-4; cdr3_length: 14; cdr3_nt: TGTGCCAGCAGTTACCGGGGGCCGGAGAACATTCAGTACTTC; cdr3_aa: CASSYRGPENIQYF
clone_size: .; d_call: .; v_call: TRBV25-1; j_call: TRBJ2-1; cdr3_length: 13; cdr3_nt: TGTGCCAGCAGTGAAAGGCAGTACAATGAGCAGTTCTTC; cdr3_aa: CASSERQYNEQFF
clone_size: .; d_call: TRBD2; v_call: TRBV4-1; j_call: TRBJ2-7; cdr3_length: 15; cdr3_nt: TGCGCCAGCAGCCAGGGACTAGCGGGCTCCTACGAGCAGTACTTC; cdr3_aa: CASSQGLAGSYEQYF
clone_size: .; d_call: .; v_call: TRBV5-1; j_call: TRBJ1-1; cdr3_length: 15; cdr3_nt: TGCGCCAGCGGCCACAGTAGAGGGGCTAACACTGAAGCTTTCTTT; cdr3_aa: CASGHSRGANTEAFF
clone_size: once; d_call: TRBD2; v_call: TRBV6-1; j_call: TRBJ2-3; cdr3_length: 14; cdr3_nt: TGTGCCAGCACTGCGGGGGGGCTGGCAGATACGCAGTATTTT; cdr3_aa: CASTAGGLADTQYF
clone_size: .; d_call: .; v_call: TRBV5-1; j_call: TRBJ2-1; cdr3_length: 14; cdr3_nt: TGCGCCAGCAGCTTGGCATTAGCTCCCAATGAGCAGTTCTTC; cdr3_aa: CASSLALAPNEQFF
clone_size: .; d_call: TRBD1; v_call: TRBV9; j_call: TRBJ1-5; cdr3_length: 15; cdr3_nt: TGTGCCAGCAGCTCCGGGACAGGGGGCCATCAGCCCCAGCATTTT; cdr3_aa: CASSSGTGGHQPQHF
clone_size: .; d_call: TRBD2; v_call: TRBV29-1; j_call: TRBJ2-1; cdr3_length: 18; cdr3_nt: TGCAGCGTCGACTCTCGCGCGGGGGGCTTTAACTCCTACAATGAGCAGTTCTTC; cdr3_aa: CSVDSRAGGFNSYNEQFF
clone_size: .; d_call: .; v_call: TRBV10-1; j_call: TRBJ1-2; cdr3_length: 13; cdr3_nt: TGCGCCAGCAGTGTAGGGTTGGCGGATGGCTACACCTTC; cdr3_aa: CASSVGLADGYTF
clone_size: .; d_call: .; v_call: TRBV6-5; j_call: TRBJ1-2; cdr3_length: 16; cdr3_nt: TGTGCCAGCAGTTACTCCGGAGGACAGAGCAACTATGGCTACACCTTC; cdr3_aa: CASSYSGGQSNYGYTF
clone_size: .; d_call: .; v_call: TRBV6-6; j_call: TRBJ2-5; cdr3_length: 16; cdr3_nt: TGTGCCAGCAGTTACTCTCACAGCGGGCCTCAAGAGACCCAGTACTTC; cdr3_aa: CASSYSHSGPQETQYF
clone_size: few; d_call: .; v_call: TRBV7-8; j_call: TRBJ1-1; cdr3_length: 13; cdr3_nt: TGTGCCAGCAGCTCCGAACGAAAGTCTGAAGCTTTCTTT; cdr3_aa: CASSSERKSEAFF
clone_size: .; d_call: .; v_call: TRBV15; j_call: TRBJ1-1; cdr3_length: 14; cdr3_nt: TGTGCCACCAGCAGATTACAGGGAGACACTGAAGCTTTCTTT; cdr3_aa: CATSRLQGDTEAFF
clone_size: .; d_call: .; v_call: TRBV5-6; j_call: TRBJ2-1; cdr3_length: 13; cdr3_nt: TGTGCCAGCAGCTTGTTAGCCCTCAATGAGCAGTTCTTC; cdr3_aa: CASSLLALNEQFF
clone_size: .; d_call: .; v_call: TRBV2; j_call: TRBJ2-4; cdr3_length: 13; cdr3_nt: TGTGCCAGACACCGGAACACCAAAAACATTCAGTACTTC; cdr3_aa: CARHRNTKNIQYF
clone_size: .; d_call: TRBD1; v_call: TRBV11-2; j_call: TRBJ1-2; cdr3_length: 14; cdr3_nt: TGTGCCAGCAGGCGGACAGGGCAGAACTATGGCTACACCTTC; cdr3_aa: CASRRTGQNYGYTF